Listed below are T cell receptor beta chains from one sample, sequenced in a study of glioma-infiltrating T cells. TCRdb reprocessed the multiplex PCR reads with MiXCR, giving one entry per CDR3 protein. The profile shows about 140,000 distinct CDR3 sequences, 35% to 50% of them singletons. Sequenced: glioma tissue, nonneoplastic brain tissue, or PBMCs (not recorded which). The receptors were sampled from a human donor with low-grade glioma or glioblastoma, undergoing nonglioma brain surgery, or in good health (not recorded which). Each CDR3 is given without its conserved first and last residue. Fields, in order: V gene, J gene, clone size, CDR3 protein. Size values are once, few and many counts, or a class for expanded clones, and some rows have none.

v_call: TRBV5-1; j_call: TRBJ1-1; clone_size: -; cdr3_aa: ASSPGTGPNTEAF
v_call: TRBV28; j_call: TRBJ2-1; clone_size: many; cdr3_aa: ASNVYGYNEQF
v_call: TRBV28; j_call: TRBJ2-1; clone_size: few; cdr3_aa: ASSLSDWYNEQF
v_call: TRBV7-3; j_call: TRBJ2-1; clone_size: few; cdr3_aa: ASSPGASYNEQF
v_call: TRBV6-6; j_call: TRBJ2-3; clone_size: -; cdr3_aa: ASSYGPGTSGTDTQY
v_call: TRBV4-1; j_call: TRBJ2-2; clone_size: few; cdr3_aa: ASSQVFTGELF
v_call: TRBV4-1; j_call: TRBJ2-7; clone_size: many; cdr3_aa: ASSQGGHYEQY
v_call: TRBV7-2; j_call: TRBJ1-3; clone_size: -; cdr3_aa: ASSYPGQGAENTIY
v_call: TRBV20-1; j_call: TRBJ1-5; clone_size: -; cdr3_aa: SAPLGGGGNQPQH
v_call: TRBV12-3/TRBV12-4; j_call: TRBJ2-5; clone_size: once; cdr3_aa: ASSRGISQETQY
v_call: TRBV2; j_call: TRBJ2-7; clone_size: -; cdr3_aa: ASSETGFYYELY
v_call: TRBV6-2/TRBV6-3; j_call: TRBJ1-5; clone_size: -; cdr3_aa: ASSLMRVQPQH
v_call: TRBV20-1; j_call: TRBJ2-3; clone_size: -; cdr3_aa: SASGRGDTQY
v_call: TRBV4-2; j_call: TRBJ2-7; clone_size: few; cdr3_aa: ASSQNRGFEQY
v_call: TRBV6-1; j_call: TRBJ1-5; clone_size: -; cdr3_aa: ASSKRNQPQH
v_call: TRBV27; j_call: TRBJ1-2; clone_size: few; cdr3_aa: ASSSQTGGGDGYT
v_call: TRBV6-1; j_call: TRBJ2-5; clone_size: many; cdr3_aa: ASRAIAGGLSETQY
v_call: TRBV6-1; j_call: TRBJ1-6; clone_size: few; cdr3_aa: ASRHGLLDSPLH
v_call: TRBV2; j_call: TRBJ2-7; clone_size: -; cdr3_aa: ASSEAWFYEQY
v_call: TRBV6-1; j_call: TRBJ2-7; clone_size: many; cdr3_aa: ASITLGATYEQY
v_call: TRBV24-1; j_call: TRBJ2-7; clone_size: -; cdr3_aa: ATSEDGYEQY
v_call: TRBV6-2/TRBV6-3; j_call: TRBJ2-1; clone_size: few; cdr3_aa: ASSYTSSYNEQF
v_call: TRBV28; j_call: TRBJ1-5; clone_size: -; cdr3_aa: ASIPPVQPQH
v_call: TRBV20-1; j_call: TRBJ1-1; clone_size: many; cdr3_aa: SARKGTDRNTEAF
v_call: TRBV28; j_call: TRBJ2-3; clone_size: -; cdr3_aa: ASSFGLAGGQY
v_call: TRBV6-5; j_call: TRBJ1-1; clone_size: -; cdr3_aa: ASRFSGGNTEAF
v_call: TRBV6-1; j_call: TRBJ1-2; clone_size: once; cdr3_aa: ASSEATLRPTNYGYT
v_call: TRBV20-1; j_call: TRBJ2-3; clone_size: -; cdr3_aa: SAPRTSGGTDTQY
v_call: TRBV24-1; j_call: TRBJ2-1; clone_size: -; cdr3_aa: ATQTGREQF
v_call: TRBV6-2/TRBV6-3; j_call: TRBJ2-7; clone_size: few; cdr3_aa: ASTHAGQLNEQY
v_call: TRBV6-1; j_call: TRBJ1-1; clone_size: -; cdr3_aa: ASSEGAGDKAF
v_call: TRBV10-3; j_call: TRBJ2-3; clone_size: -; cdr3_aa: AISEGSGGSDTQY
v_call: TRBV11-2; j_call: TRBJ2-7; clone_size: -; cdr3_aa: ASSHAEWQY
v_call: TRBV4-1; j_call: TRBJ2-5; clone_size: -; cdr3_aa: ASSRFRQASMETQY
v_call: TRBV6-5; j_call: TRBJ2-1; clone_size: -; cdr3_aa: ASSYGTSVDEQF
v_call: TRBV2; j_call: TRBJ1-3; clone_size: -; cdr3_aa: ASNSGNTIY
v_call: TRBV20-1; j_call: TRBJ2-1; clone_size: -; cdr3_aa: SASRTSGPYNEQF
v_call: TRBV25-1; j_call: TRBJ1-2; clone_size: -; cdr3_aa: ASSELTHRGGYT
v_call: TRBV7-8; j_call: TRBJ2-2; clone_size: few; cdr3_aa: ASSLSVGELF
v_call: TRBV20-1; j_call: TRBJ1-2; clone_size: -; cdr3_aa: SASRDRVYGYT
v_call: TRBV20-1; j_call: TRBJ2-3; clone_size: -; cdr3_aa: SARAGTVSTDTQY
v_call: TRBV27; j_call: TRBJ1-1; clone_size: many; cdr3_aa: ASRQGTANTEAF
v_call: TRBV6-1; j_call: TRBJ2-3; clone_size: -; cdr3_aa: ASSPSRDADTQY
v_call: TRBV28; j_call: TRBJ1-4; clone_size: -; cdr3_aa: ASSLRDSNEKLF
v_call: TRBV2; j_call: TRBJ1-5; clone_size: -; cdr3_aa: ASSEAWGNQPQH
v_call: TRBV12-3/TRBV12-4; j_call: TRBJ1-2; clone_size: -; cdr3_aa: ASSLGRGNYGYT
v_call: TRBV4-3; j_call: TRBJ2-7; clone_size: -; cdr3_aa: ASSESFGPYEQY
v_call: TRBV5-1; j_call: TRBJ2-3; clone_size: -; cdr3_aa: ASSSTPGSADTQY
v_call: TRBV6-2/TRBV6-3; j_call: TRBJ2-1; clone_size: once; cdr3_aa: ASSSQENEQF
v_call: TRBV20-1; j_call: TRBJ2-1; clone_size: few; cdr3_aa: SASFPDDGYNEQF
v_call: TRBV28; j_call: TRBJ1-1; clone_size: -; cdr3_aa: ASSLIRGEAF
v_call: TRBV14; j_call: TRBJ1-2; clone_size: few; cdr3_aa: ASSQTGRGYGYT
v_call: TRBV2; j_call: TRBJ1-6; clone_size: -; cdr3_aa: ASSRQGESPLH
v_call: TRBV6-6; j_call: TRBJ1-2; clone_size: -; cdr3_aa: ASSYSGDSDYGYT